Included here is one T cell receptor beta chain sequence, with context. This sample is part of a study of blood T cell repertoires in COVID-19. The repertoire was sequenced with immunoSEQ multiplex PCR; TCRdb's copy has only in-frame clones and lacks some. The sample has about 250,000 clones, approximately 88% seen once. Germline CDR1 and CDR2: SEHNR and FQNEAQ (reference sequence). The trim removed 5 bases at V and 7 bases at J, leaving 7 bases unmatched. CDR3 length: 15 residues. The V and J genes are TRBV7-9 and TRBJ2-1; 11 nucleotides match TRBD1. This receptor was identified in a woman aged 25 to 39 with COVID-19, enrolled during active disease. Sequencing input: peripheral blood. The CDR3 loop reads CASSLGQGAPNEQFF. In nucleotides, the CDR3 is TGTGCCAGCAGCCTAGGACAGGGGGCGCCAAATGAGCAGTTCTTC.